The clone carrying this T cell receptor beta chain has just a few counts. Its antigen is still unknown. The sample originates from a study of human T cells and chemical hapten exposure. Study-wide background: TCR yields differed between samples (mainly from small differences in pooled library volume). Whole-study findings and limits: The number of TCRs above 1 in 1000 frequency did not change after DPC sensitization.

Individual cDNA molecules each carried unique molecular identifiers attached by the library. Original data processing: A typical sample had some 95,000 TCRs, with 23,224 to 690,600 overall. TCRdb ran MiXCR on the 5' RACE reads and lists one entry per CDR3 protein. For this entry, the V and J calls and clone size follow TCRdb and not the study's own pipeline. The table includes more than 60,000 distinct CDR3 sequences, around a sixth detected once. Total RNA extraction was carried out from unfractionated whole blood. Germline V gene sequence: CDR1 SGHAT, CDR2 FQDESV (reference sequence). This CDR3 spans 15 amino acids. Between the trimmed V and J ends, which lost 4 bases and 0 bases, there was a span of 10 bases.

The origin of this receptor is a female donor in good health. The chain joins TRBV11-1 to TRBJ2-4; D unresolved. DNA for the CDR3: TGTGCCAGCAGCTCCTCGGTTCAAGCCAAAAACATTCAGTACTTC. This encodes CASSSSVQAKNIQYF.